This T cell receptor (beta chain) was profiled in a study of shared clonotypes between healthy human individuals. Donors comprised healthy HIV-negative adults lacking recent acute infections or vaccinations. With 4 bases removed from V and 4 bases from J, the gap between germline ends came to 20 bases. CDR1 and CDR2 (germline): MNHNY, SVGAGI (reference sequence). The CDR3 runs 16 residues. Clones were read by immunoSEQ multiplex PCR, and TCRdb kept only the in-frame ones, dropping some. The sample consists of about 2 million clones, around 95% of them appearing once. This sequence was found in a man younger than 30 in good health. The sample consisted of naive CD4+ T cells sorted from blood. Indicated subset: CD45RA+ positively selected. The chain couples TRBV6-6 to TRBJ2-7, with D possibly being TRBD1 (6 bases). The CDR3, as DNA: TGTGCCAGCAGTTTCGAAGGGGGACCCTCCCCGTACGAGCAGTACTTC. This sequence encodes CASSFEGGPSPYEQYF.